This TCR beta chain was sequenced in a study of metastatic and nonmetastatic thyroid tumors (dated by TCRdb to 2020 to 2021). About the study as a whole: The researchers compared repertoires between peripheral blood samples and tumor or nodule tissue samples from patients with malignant or benign thyroid disease.

No treatment had been received by any patient before thyroid surgery. The study retrospectively analysed patient clinical samples collected from the early 2010s to the late 2010s using T-cell receptor beta sequencing. This clone appeared many times. Which antigen it targets is not known. Per-base qualities were not stored, and no clone one base away is much larger. The library was produced with PCR. The instrument given in TCRdb is Illumina HiSeq 4000. The TCR beta-chain CDR3 region of each patient was profiled by high-throughput sequencing. For the original study's pipeline: CDR3 differences across clinicopathological groups were used to build a classifier for discriminating distant-metastatic papillary thyroid cancer patients. To measure repertoire diversity the researchers used the Shannon index, while the Morisita-Horn index served to gauge how similar the tumor and blood repertoires were. TCRdb cleaned the public reads at Q25 with fastp, built clones with MiXCR and kept in-frame beta chains. V and J calls and clone size were set by TCRdb, not the authors. This sample comprises over 45,000 clones, approximately 24% of them detected only once. The ten top clones hold approximately 3.8% of the sample.

Overall study outcomes, separate from this receptor: TCR beta diversity was reported as significantly higher in malignant tumors than in benign nodules, in both blood and tumor samples.

V gives up 6 bases and J gives up 4 bases, and the segment between their germline ends measures 9 bases. The CDR3 has 12 amino acids, counting the end cysteine and phenylalanine. The DNA shown is the 36-base CDR3, in frame from base 1. CDR1 and CDR2 were assigned from the germline V gene as MNHNS and SASEGT. In this chain, TRBV6-1 is recombined with TRBJ2-5; the D gene is possibly TRBD2, with 6 bases matching. The sequencing sample was made of blood. The TCR sequence derives from a male donor with papillary thyroid cancer or a benign thyroid nodule (not recorded which). Some clones in this sample may be carry-over from other donors' samples. Here is the DNA: TGTGCCAGCAGCCGGGGAGGAGAGACCCAGTACTTC. This encodes CASSRGGETQYF.